Included here is one T cell receptor beta chain sequence, with context. This table comes from immunoSEQ multiplex PCR, and its TCRdb copy is limited to in-frame clones, with some not included. The sample contains approximately 50,000 clones, about 91% of which appear only once. These data come from a study of T cell changes during pregnancy in multiple sclerosis. Per the germline V gene, CDR1 is SGHRS and CDR2 is YFSETQ. V lost 1 base, J lost 1 base, and 3 bases stayed unmatched. The CDR3 is 16 residues long. Sequences were derived from CD8+ T cells from peripheral blood mononuclear cells, sampled after pregnancy. The source of this sequence is a female donor with multiple sclerosis, enrolled in a pregnancy study. The chain has TRBV5-1 and TRBJ2-3; 10 bases are shared with TRBD1. CDR3 sequence: CASSLFGTGGTDTQYF. CDR3 DNA: TGCGCCAGCAGCTTGTTCGGGACAGGGGGCACAGATACGCAGTATTTT.